This TCR beta chain was observed in a study of identical twins. J lost 8 bases, V lost 3 bases, and 9 bases had no gene match. There are 15 residues in the CDR3. CDR1 LGHNT and CDR2 FRNRAP come from the germline V gene. TCRdb re-derived calls from the 5' RACE reads in MiXCR, one entry per CDR3 protein. This repertoire shows fewer than 550,000 distinct CDR3 sequences, 13% to 15% found once; its top ten account for roughly 0.46%. The study's findings and limits: Cord blood's abundant beta clonotypes had fewer insertions, unlike memory repertoires.

Worth noting for this clonotype: Its antigen is as yet unknown.

Another study also made use of these data, one on yellow fever vaccine responses in identical twins.

The clonotype originates from a woman between 18 and 30 years old in good health. The chain has TRBV12-5 and TRBJ2-1; 8 nucleotides match TRBD2. Sequenced sample: CD4+ T cells sorted from blood. The CDR3 region has the DNA TGTGCTAGTGGTTTTCGCCTAGCGGGCGGGGATGAGCAGTTCTTC. Translated, it gives CASGFRLAGGDEQFF.